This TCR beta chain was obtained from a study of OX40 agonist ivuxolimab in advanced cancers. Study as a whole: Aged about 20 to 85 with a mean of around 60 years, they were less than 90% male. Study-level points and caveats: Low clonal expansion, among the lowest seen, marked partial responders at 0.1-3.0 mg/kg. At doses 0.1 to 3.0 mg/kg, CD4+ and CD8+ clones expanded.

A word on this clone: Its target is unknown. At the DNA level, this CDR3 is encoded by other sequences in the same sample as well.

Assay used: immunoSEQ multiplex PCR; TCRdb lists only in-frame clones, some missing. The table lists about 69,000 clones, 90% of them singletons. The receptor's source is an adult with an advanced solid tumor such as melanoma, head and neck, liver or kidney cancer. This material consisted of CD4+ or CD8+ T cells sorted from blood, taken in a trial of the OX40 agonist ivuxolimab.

CDR3: CASSSDRSSYEQYF. The CDR3 bases are TGTGCCAGCAGCTCCGACAGATCCTCCTACGAGCAGTACTTC. This chain uses TRBV7-2 with TRBJ2-7, with D tentatively TRBD1 (5 bases). CDR1 SGHTA and CDR2 FQGNSA come from the germline V gene. This CDR3 contains 14 residues. Trimming took 4 bases from V and 0 from J, leaving 10 bases between them.